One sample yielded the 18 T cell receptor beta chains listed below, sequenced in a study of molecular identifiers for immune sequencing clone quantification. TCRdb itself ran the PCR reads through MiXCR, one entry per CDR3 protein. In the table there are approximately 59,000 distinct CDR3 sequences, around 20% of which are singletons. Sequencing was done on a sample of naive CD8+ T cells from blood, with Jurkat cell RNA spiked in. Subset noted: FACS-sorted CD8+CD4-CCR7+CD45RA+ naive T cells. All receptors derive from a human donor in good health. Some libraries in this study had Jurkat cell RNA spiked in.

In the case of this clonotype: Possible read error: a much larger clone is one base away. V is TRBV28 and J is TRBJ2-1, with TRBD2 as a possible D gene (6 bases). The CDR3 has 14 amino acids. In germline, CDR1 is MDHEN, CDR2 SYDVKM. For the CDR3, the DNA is TGTGCCGGCAGTCTCCGAGGGTTGCGGAGGGAGCGGTTCTTC. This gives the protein CAGSLRGLRRERFF. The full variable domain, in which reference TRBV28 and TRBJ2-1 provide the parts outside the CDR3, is DVKVTQSSRYLVKRTGEKVFLECVQDMDHENMFWYRQDPGLGLRLIYFSYDVKMKEKGDIPEGYSVSREKKERFSLILESASTNQTSMYLCAGSLRGLRRERFFGPGTRLTVL.

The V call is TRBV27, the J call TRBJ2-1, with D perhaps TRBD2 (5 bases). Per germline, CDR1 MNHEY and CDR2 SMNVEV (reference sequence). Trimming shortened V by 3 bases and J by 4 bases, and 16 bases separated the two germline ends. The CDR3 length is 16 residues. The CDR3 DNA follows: TGTGCCAGCAGTTTGGGTAGCGCGATCACGTACAATGAGCAGTTCTTC. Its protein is CASSLGSAITYNEQFF.

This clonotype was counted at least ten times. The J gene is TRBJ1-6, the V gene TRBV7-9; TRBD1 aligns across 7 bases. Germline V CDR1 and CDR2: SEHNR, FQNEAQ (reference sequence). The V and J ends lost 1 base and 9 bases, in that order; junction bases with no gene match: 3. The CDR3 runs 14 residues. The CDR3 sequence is CASSLGQGISPLHF. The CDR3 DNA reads TGTGCCAGCAGCTTAGGACAGGGTATTTCACCCCTCCACTTT. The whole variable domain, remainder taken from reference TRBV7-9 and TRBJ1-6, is DTGVSQNPRHKITKRGQNVTFRCDPISEHNRLYWYRQTLGQGPEFLTYFQNEAQLEKSRLLSDRFSAERPKGSFSTLEIQRTEQGDSAMYLCASSLGQGISPLHFGNGTRLTVT.

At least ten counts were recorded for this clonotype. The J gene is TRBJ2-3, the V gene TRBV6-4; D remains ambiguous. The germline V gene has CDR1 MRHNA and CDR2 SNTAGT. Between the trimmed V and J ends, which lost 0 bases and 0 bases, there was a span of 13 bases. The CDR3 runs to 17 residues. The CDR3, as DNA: TGTGCCAGCAGTGACTCGCCATCGGGCGGTAGCACAGATACGCAGTATTTT. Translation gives CASSDSPSGGSTDTQYF.

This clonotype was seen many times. The CDR3 DNA is TGCGCCAGCAGCCAAGATCTCGACAGCTCCTACGAGCAGTACTTC. Translated, it gives CASSQDLDSSYEQYF. The chain has TRBV4-3 and TRBJ2-7; TRBD1 might be the D (5 bases). The germline V gene has CDR1 LGHNA and CDR2 YSLEER. There are 15 residues in the CDR3. V was clipped by 0 bases and J by 0 bases, with 9 bases between them.

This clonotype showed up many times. CDR3 residues: CASSQTRTANTEAFF. The DNA for the CDR3 is TGCGCCAGCAGCCAGACGAGGACAGCGAACACTGAAGCTTTCTTT. This chain uses TRBV4-3 with TRBJ1-1, with D perhaps TRBD1 (6 bases). The CDR3 loop spans 15 amino acids. Trimming left V 3 bases short and J 1 base short, with 12 bases between. Per the germline V gene, CDR1 is LGHNA and CDR2 is YSLEER.

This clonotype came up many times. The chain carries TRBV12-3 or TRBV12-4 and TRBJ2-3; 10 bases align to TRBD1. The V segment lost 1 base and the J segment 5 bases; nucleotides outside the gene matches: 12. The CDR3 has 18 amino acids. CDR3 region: CASSLVPRTGGNGDTQYF. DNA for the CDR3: TGTGCCAGCAGTTTAGTCCCGCGGACAGGGGGAAACGGAGATACGCAGTATTTT.

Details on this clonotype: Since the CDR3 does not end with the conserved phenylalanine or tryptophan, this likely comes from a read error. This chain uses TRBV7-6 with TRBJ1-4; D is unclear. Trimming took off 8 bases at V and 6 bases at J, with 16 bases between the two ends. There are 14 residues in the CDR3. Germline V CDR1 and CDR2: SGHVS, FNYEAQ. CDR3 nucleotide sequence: TGTGCCAGCCGGAAAACGGTCACGGATGAAAAACTGTTTTCT. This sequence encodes CASRKTVTDEKLFS.

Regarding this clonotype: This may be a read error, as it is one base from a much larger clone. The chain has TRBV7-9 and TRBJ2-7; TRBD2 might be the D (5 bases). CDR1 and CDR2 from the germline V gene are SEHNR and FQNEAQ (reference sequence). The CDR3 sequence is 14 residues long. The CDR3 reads CASSPGPGMGERYF. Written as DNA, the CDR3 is TGTGCCAGCAGCCCAGGCCCGGGGATGGGCGAGCGGTACTTC.

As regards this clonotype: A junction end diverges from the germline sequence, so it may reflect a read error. CDR3 coding DNA: TGTGCCAGCAGTTATGTCTATGGCAGGACTAGCTCCACCGGGGAACTGTCTTTT. This sequence encodes CASSYVYGRTSSTGELSF. The chain carries TRBV6-2 or TRBV6-3 and TRBJ2-2, with 8 bases lining up with TRBD2. The CDR3 covers 18 residues. Germline-derived CDR1 and CDR2 are MNHEY and SVGEGT.

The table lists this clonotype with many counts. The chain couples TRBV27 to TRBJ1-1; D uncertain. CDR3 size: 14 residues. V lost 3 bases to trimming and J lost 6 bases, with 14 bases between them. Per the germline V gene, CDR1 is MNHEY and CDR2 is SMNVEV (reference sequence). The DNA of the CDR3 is TGTGCCAGCAGTTTGAGAGGGTTAGGTCCTGAAGCTTTCTTT. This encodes CASSLRGLGPEAFF.

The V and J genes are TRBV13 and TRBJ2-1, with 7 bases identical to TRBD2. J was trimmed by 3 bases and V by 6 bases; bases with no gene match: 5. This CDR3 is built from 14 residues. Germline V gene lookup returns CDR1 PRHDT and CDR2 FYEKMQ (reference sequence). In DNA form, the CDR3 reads TGTGCCAGCAGACTTTCGGGGGGCTACAATGAGCAGTTCTTC. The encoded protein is CASRLSGGYNEQFF.

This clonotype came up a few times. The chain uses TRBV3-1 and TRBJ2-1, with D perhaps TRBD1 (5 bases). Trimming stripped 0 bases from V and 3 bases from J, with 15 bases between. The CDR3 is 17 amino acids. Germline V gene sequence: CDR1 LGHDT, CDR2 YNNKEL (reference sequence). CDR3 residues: CASSQDRWAGHYNEQFF. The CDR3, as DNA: TGTGCCAGCAGCCAAGATCGTTGGGCAGGGCACTACAATGAGCAGTTCTTC.

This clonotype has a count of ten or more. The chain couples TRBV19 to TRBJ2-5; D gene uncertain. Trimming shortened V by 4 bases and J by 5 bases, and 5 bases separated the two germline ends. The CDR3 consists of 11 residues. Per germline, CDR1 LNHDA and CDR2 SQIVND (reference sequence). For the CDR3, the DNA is TGTGCCAGTAGTACGGAGGAGACCCAGTACTTC. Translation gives CASSTEETQYF.

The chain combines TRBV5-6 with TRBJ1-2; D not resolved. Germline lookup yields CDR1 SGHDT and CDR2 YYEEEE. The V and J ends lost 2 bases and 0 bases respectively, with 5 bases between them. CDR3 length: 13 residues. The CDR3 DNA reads TGTGCCAGCAGCTTCGGCGCTAACTATGGCTACACCTTC. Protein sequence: CASSFGANYGYTF.

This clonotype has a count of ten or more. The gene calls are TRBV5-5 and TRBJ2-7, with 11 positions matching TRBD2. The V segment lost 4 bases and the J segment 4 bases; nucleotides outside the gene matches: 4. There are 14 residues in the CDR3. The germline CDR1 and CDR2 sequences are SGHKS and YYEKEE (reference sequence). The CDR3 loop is CASSPLAGGYEQYF. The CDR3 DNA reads TGTGCCAGCAGCCCCTTAGCGGGAGGGTACGAGCAGTACTTC.

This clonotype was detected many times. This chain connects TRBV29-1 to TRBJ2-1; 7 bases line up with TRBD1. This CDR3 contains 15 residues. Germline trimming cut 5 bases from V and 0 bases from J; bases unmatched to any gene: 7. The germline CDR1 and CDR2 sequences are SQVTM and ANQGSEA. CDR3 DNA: TGCAGCGTTAGACAGGGTGTGAGCTCCTACAATGAGCAGTTCTTC. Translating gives CSVRQGVSSYNEQFF.

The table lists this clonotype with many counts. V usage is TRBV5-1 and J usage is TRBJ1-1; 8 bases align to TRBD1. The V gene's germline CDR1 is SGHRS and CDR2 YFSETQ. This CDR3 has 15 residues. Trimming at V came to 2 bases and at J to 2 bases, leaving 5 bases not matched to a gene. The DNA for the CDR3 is TGCGCCAGCAGCTTCCGACAGGGGAAAAACACTGAAGCTTTCTTT. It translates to CASSFRQGKNTEAFF.